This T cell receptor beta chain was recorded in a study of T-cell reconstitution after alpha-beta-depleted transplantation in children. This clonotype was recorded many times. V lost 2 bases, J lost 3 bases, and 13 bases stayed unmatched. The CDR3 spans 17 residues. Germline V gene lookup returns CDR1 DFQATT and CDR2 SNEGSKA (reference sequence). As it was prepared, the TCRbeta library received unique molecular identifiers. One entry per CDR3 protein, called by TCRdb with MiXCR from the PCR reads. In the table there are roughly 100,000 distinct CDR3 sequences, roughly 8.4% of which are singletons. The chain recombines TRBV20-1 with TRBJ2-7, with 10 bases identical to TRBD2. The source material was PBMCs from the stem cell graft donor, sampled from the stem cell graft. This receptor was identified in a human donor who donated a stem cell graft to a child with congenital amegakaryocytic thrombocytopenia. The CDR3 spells CSARPLPRTSGYYEQYF. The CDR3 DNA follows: TGCAGTGCTAGACCCCTCCCCCGGACTAGCGGTTACTACGAGCAGTACTTC.